By share, the clone carrying this T cell receptor (beta chain) counts as large (0.1 to 1%). Adaptor-ligated barcode primers were used to amplify TRBV12-4/TRBJ1-2 clonotypes. TCRdb ran MiXCR on the multiplex PCR reads and lists one entry per CDR3 protein. The sample lists roughly 260 distinct CDR3 sequences; 20% were seen once. V lost 3 bases and J 2 bases, leaving 7 bases between the germline ends. CDR3 length: 13 residues. Cells sorted as Tregs were CD4+, CD25+ and CD127-/low. Sample: Tregs sorted from blood. The clonotype comes from a female donor with breast cancer. The V call is TRBV12-3 or TRBV12-4, the J call TRBJ1-2; D is uncertain. The CDR3 DNA is TGTGCCAGCAGTTTTCAGAGCAACTATGGCTACACCTTC. It yields the protein CASSFQSNYGYTF.